This T cell receptor (beta chain) was obtained from a study of T cells expressing NK-cell markers. The CDR3 totals 11 residues. Germline loops: CDR1 DFQATT, CDR2 SNEGSKA (reference sequence). cDNA encoding TCR beta was synthesized via 5'RACE template switching incorporating UMIs. Reanalyzing the 5' RACE reads, TCRdb keeps one entry per CDR3 protein, without DNA. In total, the table holds 350,000 to 400,000 distinct CDR3 sequences. The specimen sequenced was blood T cells: a sorted CD56 or NKG2C T cell subset, CD4+ or CD8+ T cells, or bulk PBMC T cells (not recorded which). The clonotype comes from a woman aged 45-60 years in good health. The rearrangement uses TRBV20-1 and TRBJ2-1. This CDR3 is CSAIKANEQFF.